This T cell receptor beta chain was sequenced during a study of T cells after yellow fever vaccination (dated by TCRdb to the late 2010s). Some background on the complete study: The SMART-Seq v4 Ultra Low Input RNA kit was used to prepare libraries from fractions with low cell numbers. To follow T-cell clones before and after both primary and booster YFV17D yellow fever vaccination, bulk TCR alpha and beta repertoires underwent longitudinal sequencing. The cohort comprised two healthy male donors, one aged 18 to 30 and one aged 30 to 40 years. Blood samples were taken at several timepoints before and after primary and secondary immunization, and bulk PBMC replicates and cell subsets were isolated. Summary of the overall study and its limitations: Because abundant contaminating clonotypes from the bulk population could be contained in FACS-sorted repertoires, computational filtering was required. Compared with the primary T-cell response, the secondary T-cell response was weaker but faster, peaking on day 5 rather than day 15. Because the study included only a couple of donors, the extent to which the findings can be generalized is limited. After the booster, most clones that had expanded after primary vaccination were detected again (approximately 97% of CD4 and 70% to 90% of CD8), suggesting broad maintenance of memory. A small share of clonotypes was detected in both CD4 and CD8 compartments, with the overlap likely arising from convergent recombination.

The meaning of the sample's treatment or condition label: live attenuated yellow fever vaccine strain. Two biological replicates of bulk PBMCs were collected at each blood-draw timepoint. PBMCs were isolated from peripheral blood using a standard Ficoll-Paque protocol. RNA was extracted with TriZol from bulk PBMCs, CD4 and CD8 fractions, and dextramer-positive and dextramer-negative fractions. The CDR3 spans 15 residues, from the cysteine through the phenylalanine. Only the CDR3 DNA is retained, 45 bases long and in frame from the first base. The germline V gene provides CDR1 SGHDN and CDR2 FVKESK. V trim: 4 bases; J trim: 15 bases; unmatched bases: 17. This clonotype occurred a few times. The specificity of this receptor is unknown. Base qualities are missing; no much larger clone stands one base away. TCR cDNA was synthesized by 5'RACE template switching, which introduced a universal primer site and unique molecular identifiers. Priming for cDNA synthesis came from both the TCR alpha and TCR beta constant segments. Library amplification involved two PCR steps, and the second step added sample barcodes and sequencing adapters. Sequencing of libraries was done on Illumina HiSeq 2500 (2x100 bp) or NovaSeq (2x150 bp). In the paper's pipeline: Reads were demultiplexed and collapsed into UMI consensus sequences with MIGEC, and V(D)J alignment was performed with MiXCR. Clonotypes responding to the vaccine were identified with edgeR on replicate PBMC samples, with the criteria of FDR below 0.01 and a log2 fold change above 5 up to day 15. Bulk clonotypes were assigned CD4 or CD8 identity according to which sequenced CD4 or CD8 repertoire held them at higher abundance. TCRdb itself trimmed the public reads at Q25 with fastp, ran MiXCR and retained productive beta chains. Every entry covers one CDR3 protein and lists the most common genes and DNA from its rows. The V and J calls reflect TCRdb's pipeline rather than the authors' work. For this sample the table gives around 550,000 distinct CDR3 sequences, of which roughly a fifth were detected only once. The top ten hold roughly an eighth of the sample.

This receptor was identified in a man between 25 and 39 years old who received the YFV17D yellow fever vaccine. The rearrangement combines TRBV14 with TRBJ2-1; 8 nucleotides in the junction match TRBD1. Sequencing was performed on PBMCs, taken 15 days after the yellow fever booster vaccination. In nucleotides, the sequence is TGTGCCAGCAGCCTTACCGCTGGACAGGGAGTAGGACTGTTCTTC. This yields the protein CASSLTAGQGVGLFF.